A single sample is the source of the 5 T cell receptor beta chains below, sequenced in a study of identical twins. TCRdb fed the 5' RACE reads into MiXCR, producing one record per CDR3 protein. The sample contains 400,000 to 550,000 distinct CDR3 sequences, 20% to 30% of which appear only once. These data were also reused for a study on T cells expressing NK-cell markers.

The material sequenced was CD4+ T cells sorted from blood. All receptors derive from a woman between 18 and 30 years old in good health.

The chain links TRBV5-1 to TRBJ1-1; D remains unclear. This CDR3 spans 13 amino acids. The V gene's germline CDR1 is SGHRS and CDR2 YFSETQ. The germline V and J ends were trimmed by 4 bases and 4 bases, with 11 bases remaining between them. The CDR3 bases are TGCGCCAGCAGCATGTCACCGGGCACTGAAGCTTTCTTT. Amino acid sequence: CASSMSPGTEAFF.

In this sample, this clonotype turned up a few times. This CDR3 is CASSFARATYEQYF. The CDR3 coding sequence is TGCGCCAGCAGCTTCGCCAGGGCCACCTACGAGCAGTACTTC. The chain uses TRBV5-1 and TRBJ2-7; tentatively, D is TRBD1 (5 bases). The V and J ends lost 2 bases and 2 bases respectively, with 11 bases between them. Germline loops: CDR1 SGHRS, CDR2 YFSETQ. The CDR3 runs to 14 residues.

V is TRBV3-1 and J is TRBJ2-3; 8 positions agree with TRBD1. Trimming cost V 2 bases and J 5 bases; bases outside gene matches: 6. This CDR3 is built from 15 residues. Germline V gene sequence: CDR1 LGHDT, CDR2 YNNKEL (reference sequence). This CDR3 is CASSQPDRAKDTQYF. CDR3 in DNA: TGTGCCAGCAGCCAACCGGACAGGGCAAAAGATACGCAGTATTTT.

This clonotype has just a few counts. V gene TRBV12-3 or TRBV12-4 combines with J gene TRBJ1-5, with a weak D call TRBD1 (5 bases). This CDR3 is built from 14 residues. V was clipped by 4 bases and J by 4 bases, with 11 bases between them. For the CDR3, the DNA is TGTGCCAGCAGTTGGCAGGGTGGGAATCAGCCCCAGCATTTT. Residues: CASSWQGGNQPQHF.

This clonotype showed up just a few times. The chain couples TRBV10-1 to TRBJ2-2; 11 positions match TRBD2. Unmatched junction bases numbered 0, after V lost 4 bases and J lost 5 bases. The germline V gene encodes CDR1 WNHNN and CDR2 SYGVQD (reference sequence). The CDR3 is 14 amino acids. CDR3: CASSASGGTGELFF. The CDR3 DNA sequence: TGCGCCAGCAGTGCTAGCGGGGGGACCGGGGAGCTGTTTTTT.